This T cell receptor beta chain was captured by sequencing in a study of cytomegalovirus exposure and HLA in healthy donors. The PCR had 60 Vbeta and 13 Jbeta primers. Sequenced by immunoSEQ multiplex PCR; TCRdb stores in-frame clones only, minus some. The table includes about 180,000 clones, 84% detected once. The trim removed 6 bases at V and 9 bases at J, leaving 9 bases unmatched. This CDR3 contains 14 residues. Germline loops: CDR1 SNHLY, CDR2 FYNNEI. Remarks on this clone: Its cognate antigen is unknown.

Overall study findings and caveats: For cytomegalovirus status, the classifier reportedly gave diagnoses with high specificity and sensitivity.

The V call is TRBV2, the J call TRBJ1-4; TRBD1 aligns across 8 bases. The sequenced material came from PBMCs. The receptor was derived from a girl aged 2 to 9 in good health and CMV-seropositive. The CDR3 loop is CASSPGQVLQKLFF. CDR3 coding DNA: TGTGCCAGCAGCCCGGGACAGGTGCTGCAAAAACTGTTTTTT.